This entry lists 25 T cell receptor beta chains sequenced from one sample in a study of Ad26.COV2.S vaccination and SARS-CoV-2 variants. Libraries were prepared by immunoSEQ multiplex PCR; TCRdb keeps only in-frame clonotypes and omits some of them. The table has fewer than 100,000 clones, 82% seen once. The starting material was peripheral blood, obtained after recovery from COVID-19. Source of these receptors: a human donor who had recovered from COVID-19.

The CDR3 loop reads CASRLRDTDTQYF. The DNA for the CDR3 is TGTGCCAGCAGGCTCAGGGACACAGATACGCAGTATTTT. This chain connects TRBV6-5 to TRBJ2-3; weak D call: TRBD1 (5 bases). The CDR3 has 13 amino acids. Germline loops: CDR1 MNHEY, CDR2 SVGAGI. V lost 6 bases to trimming and J lost 2 bases, with 9 bases between them.

The chain has TRBV4-2 and TRBJ2-6; D is unresolved. CDR3 length equals 17 residues. The germline V gene encodes CDR1 LGHNA and CDR2 YNFKEQ. Trimming stripped 1 base from V and 1 base from J, with 11 bases between. CDR3 sequence (DNA): TGTGCCAGCAGCCAAGGGCAGAAAGTTTCTGGGGCCAACGTCCTGACTTTC. This encodes CASSQGQKVSGANVLTF.

This chain uses TRBV27 with TRBJ2-7; 7 bases are shared with TRBD1. Per germline, CDR1 MNHEY and CDR2 SMNVEV (reference sequence). With 6 bases clipped from V and 3 bases from J, the junction kept 5 bases outside the gene matches. This CDR3 comprises 13 residues. CDR3 sequence reads: CASRGQSVYEQYF. In DNA, the CDR3 is TGTGCCAGCAGGGGACAGTCGGTCTACGAGCAGTACTTC.

The V call is TRBV27, the J call TRBJ2-2, with TRBD2 matching 14 bases. J gave up 5 bases and V 5 bases, and 7 bases lay outside the gene matches. The CDR3 totals 17 residues. Germline V gene sequence: CDR1 MNHEY, CDR2 SMNVEV (reference sequence). In nucleotides, the CDR3 is TGTGCCAGCAGTCAAGGACTAGCGGGAGGAATTACCGGGGAGCTGTTTTTT. It codes for CASSQGLAGGITGELFF.

This sequence joins TRBV7-9 and TRBJ2-2, with 9 bases that match TRBD1. The CDR3 spans 15 residues. CDR1 SEHNR and CDR2 FQNEAQ come from the germline V gene (reference sequence). Germline trimming cut 6 bases from V and 0 bases from J; bases unmatched to any gene: 2. The CDR3 region has the DNA TGTGCCAGCAGACAGGGGGCACCGAACACCGGGGAGCTGTTTTTT. This encodes CASRQGAPNTGELFF.

The chain carries TRBV10-2 and TRBJ2-1, with D uncertain. Germline assignment: CDR1 WSHSY and CDR2 SAAADI. Between the trimmed V and J ends, which lost 5 bases and 2 bases, there was a span of 7 bases. The CDR3 totals 13 residues. This CDR3 is CASSPGTYNEQFF. The CDR3 DNA follows: TGCGCCAGCAGTCCAGGAACCTACAATGAGCAGTTCTTC.

This chain links TRBV5-1 with TRBJ2-3; D possibly corresponds to TRBD2 (6 bases). Germline loops: CDR1 SGHRS, CDR2 YFSETQ. The length of the CDR3 is 15 residues. Trimming stripped 3 bases from V and 0 bases from J, with 11 bases between. This chain's CDR3 is CASSSEGTSTDTQYF. In nucleotides, the CDR3 is TGCGCCAGCAGCTCGGAAGGGACTAGCACAGATACGCAGTATTTT.

This chain joins TRBV11-2 and TRBJ2-3, with D perhaps matching TRBD1 (5 bases). From germline, CDR1 is SGHAT and CDR2 FQNNGV. The CDR3 loop spans 16 amino acids. Trimming cost V 2 bases and J 4 bases, with 16 bases left between them. The CDR3 region is CASSLRAGPGSDTQYF. CDR3 DNA: TGTGCCAGCAGCTTAAGGGCAGGACCAGGGTCAGATACGCAGTATTTT.

This clone was seen once. The chain has TRBV20-1 and TRBJ2-3, with D perhaps matching TRBD2 (6 bases). Looked up from germline, CDR1 is DFQATT and CDR2 is SNEGSKA (reference sequence). CDR3 length: 12 residues. V was trimmed by 3 bases and J by 6 bases, leaving 10 bases between them. CDR3 residues: CSASSGVDTQYF. As DNA, the CDR3 is TGCAGTGCTAGTTCGGGGGTGGATACGCAGTATTTT.

The genes are TRBV6-6 and TRBJ1-1, with TRBD1 as a possible D gene (6 bases). The CDR3 extends over 14 amino acids. The germline V and J ends were trimmed by 6 bases and 2 bases, with 13 bases remaining between them. The V gene's germline CDR1 is MNHNY and CDR2 SVGAGI (reference sequence). CDR3 coding DNA: TGTGCCAGCAGGGCAGGACAGAGTAACACTGAAGCTTTCTTT. Amino acid sequence: CASRAGQSNTEAFF.

The gene calls are TRBV19 and TRBJ2-1; no firm D call. The germline V gene encodes CDR1 LNHDA and CDR2 SQIVND (reference sequence). The CDR3 is 14 amino acids. V lost 3 bases and J 9 bases, leaving 15 bases between the germline ends. The CDR3 coding sequence is TGTGCCAGTAGTATGGGCAGCCACGGAAGTGAGCAGTTCTTC. Residues: CASSMGSHGSEQFF.

CDR3 region: CATSRGDPEAFF. The CDR3 DNA sequence: TGTGCCACCAGCAGAGGGGACCCCGAAGCTTTCTTT. The rearrangement links TRBV15 to TRBJ1-1; tentative D call: TRBD1 (5 bases). V lost 1 base, J lost 8 bases, and 8 bases lay in between. CDR1 and CDR2 from the germline V gene are LNHNV and YYDKDF (reference sequence). The CDR3 totals 12 residues.

The V call is TRBV5-1, the J call TRBJ1-6; 10 bases are shared with TRBD1. V trimming: 0 bases; J trimming: 7 bases; junction bases outside the gene matches: 4. CDR3 length equals 16 residues. In germline, CDR1 is SGHRS, CDR2 YFSETQ. CDR3 sequence (DNA): TGCGCCAGCAGCTTGGCACCGGGACAGGGGAATTCACCCCTCCACTTT. As protein: CASSLAPGQGNSPLHF.

The chain joins TRBV3-1 (or the pseudogene TRBV3-2) to TRBJ2-7, with 12 bases fitting TRBD2. Germline-derived CDR1 and CDR2 are LGHDT and YNNKEL (reference sequence). After removal of 3 bases from V and 6 bases from J, the junction contained 12 bases not matched to a gene. This CDR3 comprises 17 residues. In DNA, the CDR3 is TGTGCCAGCAGCCATTCCGGACTAGCGGGGTACACGGCCGAGCAGTACTTC. Its protein is CASSHSGLAGYTAEQYF.

V gene TRBV5-6 combines with J gene TRBJ1-1, with a tentative D call TRBD1 (6 bases). V lost 4 bases, J lost 6 bases, and 13 bases lay in between. The CDR3 is made up of 13 amino acids. Germline V gives CDR1 SGHDT, CDR2 YYEEEE. The CDR3 DNA sequence: TGTGCCAGCAGCGGCCCCAGGGGACCTGAAGCTTTCTTT. The encoded protein is CASSGPRGPEAFF.

The genes are TRBV19 and TRBJ2-3; 8 bases align to TRBD1. The V gene end was trimmed by 4 bases and the J gene end by 2 bases; junction bases not matched to a gene: 5. Germline V lookup: CDR1 LNHDA, CDR2 SQIVND (reference sequence). The CDR3 contains 15 residues. CDR3 protein: CASSTGGEVTDTQYF. DNA of the CDR3: TGTGCCAGTAGTACAGGGGGCGAGGTCACAGATACGCAGTATTTT.

The chain carries TRBV6-5 and TRBJ2-7, with a weak D call TRBD1 (5 bases). V was cut by 2 bases and J by 2 bases, with 16 bases left in between. This CDR3 has 16 amino acids. The germline V gene has CDR1 MNHEY and CDR2 SVGAGI. The CDR3 reads CASSYAPQAGTYEQYF. The CDR3 nucleotides are TGTGCCAGCAGTTACGCGCCCCAAGCAGGGACCTACGAGCAGTACTTC.

This sequence joins TRBV6-5 and TRBJ2-3; D ambiguous. This CDR3 has 10 amino acids. From germline, CDR1 is MNHEY and CDR2 SVGAGI. Trimming took 11 bases from V and 1 from J, leaving 4 bases between them. The CDR3 loop reads CASRTDTQYF. CDR3 bases: TGTGCCTCGCGCACAGATACGCAGTATTTT.

This clone was observed a few times. This chain connects TRBV6-2 or TRBV6-3 to TRBJ1-2; 9 nucleotides line up with TRBD1. The V gene's germline CDR1 is MNHEY and CDR2 SVGEGT. The CDR3 loop spans 17 amino acids. The ends lost 5 bases at V and 2 bases at J; junction bases unmatched: 12. The CDR3 spells CASSARDRDRRNYGYTF. The CDR3 coding sequence is TGTGCCAGCAGTGCCCGGGACAGGGACAGGAGAAACTATGGCTACACCTTC.

The CDR3: CASSLIGNEQFF. The CDR3 DNA follows: TGTGCCAGCAGTTTAATCGGCAATGAGCAGTTCTTC. This rearrangement joins TRBV12-3 or TRBV12-4 to TRBJ2-1; no firm D call. The V end lost 2 bases, the J end lost 6 bases, and 5 bases lay between the germline ends. There are 12 residues in the CDR3.

In its sample, this clone was seen a few times. Because the CDR3 is missing its conserved closing phenylalanine or tryptophan, this is likely a read error. The DNA is omitted, as the CDR3 cannot be located on it reliably, and the CDR3 follows TCRdb's listing. CDR3: CASSQDRNRPDP. The rearrangement joins TRBV14 to TRBJ1-2. The CDR3 extends over 12 residues, inclusive of both ends. The germline gives CDR1 SGHDN, CDR2 FVKESK.

The chain is built from TRBV24-1 and TRBJ2-2; TRBD1 aligns across 8 bases. V trimming: 2 bases; J trimming: 6 bases; junction bases outside the gene matches: 7. Germline V gene data show CDR1 as KGHDR and CDR2 as SFDVKD. This CDR3 has 16 amino acids. Here the CDR3 DNA reads TGTGCCACCAGTGATTCGGACAGGGTTTTGGCCGGGGAGCTGTTTTTT. Protein sequence: CATSDSDRVLAGELFF.

V is TRBV5-4 and J is TRBJ2-5, with a weak D call TRBD2 (5 bases). CDR3 length equals 14 residues. V was shortened by 4 bases and J by 0 bases, with 10 bases between the two germline ends. Germline assignment: CDR1 SGHNT and CDR2 YYREEE (reference sequence). CDR3 region: CASSQPGNQETQYF. The CDR3 bases are TGTGCCAGCAGCCAGCCGGGGAACCAAGAGACCCAGTACTTC.

The chain joins TRBV28 to TRBJ2-1; the match to TRBD2 covers 7 bases. CDR1 and CDR2 from the germline V gene are MDHEN and SYDVKM. CDR3 size: 15 residues. Trimming at V came to 4 bases and at J to 3 bases, leaving 6 bases not matched to a gene. The CDR3 spells CASSSEAGYYNEQFF. In DNA, the CDR3 is TGTGCCAGCAGTTCCGAAGCGGGATACTACAATGAGCAGTTCTTC. The entire variable domain, with the rest obtained from reference TRBV28 and TRBJ2-1, is as follows: DVKVTQSSRYLVKRTGEKVFLECVQDMDHENMFWYRQDPGLGLRLIYFSYDVKMKEKGDIPEGYSVSREKKERFSLILESASTNQTSMYLCASSSEAGYYNEQFFGPGTRLTVL.

The gene calls are TRBV6-5 and TRBJ2-5; TRBD1 matches at 8 bases. Germline V gives CDR1 MNHEY, CDR2 SVGAGI. The CDR3 runs to 16 residues. After removal of 1 base from V and 5 bases from J, the junction contained 9 bases not matched to a gene. The CDR3: CASSYFGTGPGETQYF. DNA of the CDR3: TGTGCCAGCAGTTACTTCGGGACAGGTCCGGGGGAGACCCAGTACTTC.